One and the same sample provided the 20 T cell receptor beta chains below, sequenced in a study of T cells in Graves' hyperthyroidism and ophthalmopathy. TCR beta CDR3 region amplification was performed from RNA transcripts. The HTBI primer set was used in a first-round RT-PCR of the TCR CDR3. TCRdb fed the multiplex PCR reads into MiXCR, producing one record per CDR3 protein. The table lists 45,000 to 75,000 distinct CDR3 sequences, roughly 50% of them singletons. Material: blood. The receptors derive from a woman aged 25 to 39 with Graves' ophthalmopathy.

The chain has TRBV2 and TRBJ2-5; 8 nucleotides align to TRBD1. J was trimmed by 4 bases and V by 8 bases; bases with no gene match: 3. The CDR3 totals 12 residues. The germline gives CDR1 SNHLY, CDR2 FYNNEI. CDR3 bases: TGTGCCAGCTCGACAGGGGTAGAGACCCAGTACTTC. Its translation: CASSTGVETQYF.

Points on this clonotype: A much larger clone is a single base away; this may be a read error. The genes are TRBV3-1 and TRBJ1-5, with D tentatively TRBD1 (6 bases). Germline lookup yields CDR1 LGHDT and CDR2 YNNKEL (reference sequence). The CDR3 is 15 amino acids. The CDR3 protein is CASSQGSGADQPQRF. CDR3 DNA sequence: TGTGCCAGCAGCCAAGGCTCAGGGGCTGATCAGCCCCAGCGTTTT. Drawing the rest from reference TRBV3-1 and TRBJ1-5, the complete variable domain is DTAVSQTPKYLVTQMGNDKSIKCEQNLGHDTMYWYKQDSKKFLKIMFSYNNKELIINETVPNRFSPKSPDKAHLNLHINSLELGDSAVYFCASSQGSGADQPQRFGDGTRLSIL.

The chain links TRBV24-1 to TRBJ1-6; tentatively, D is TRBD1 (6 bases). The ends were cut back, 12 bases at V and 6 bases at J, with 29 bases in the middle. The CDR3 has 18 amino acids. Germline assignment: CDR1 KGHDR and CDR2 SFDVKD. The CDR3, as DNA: TGTGCCGGCCTGACCTTTGGACTCCGACAGGAGACTAATTCACCCCTCCACTTT. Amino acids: CAGLTFGLRQETNSPLHF.

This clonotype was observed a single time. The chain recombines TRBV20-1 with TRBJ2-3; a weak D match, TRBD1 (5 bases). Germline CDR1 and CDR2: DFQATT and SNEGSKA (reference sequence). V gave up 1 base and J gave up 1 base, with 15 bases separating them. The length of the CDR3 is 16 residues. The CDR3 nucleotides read TGCAGTGCTAGAGTTCCGTGGACATTACGCACAGATACGCAGTATTTT. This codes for CSARVPWTLRTDTQYF.

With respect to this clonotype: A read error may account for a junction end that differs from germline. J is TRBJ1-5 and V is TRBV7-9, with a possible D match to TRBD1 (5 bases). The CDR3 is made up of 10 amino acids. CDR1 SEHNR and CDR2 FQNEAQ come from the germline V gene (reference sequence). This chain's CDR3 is CASFESAGAF. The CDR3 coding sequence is TGTGCCAGCTTCGAATCGGCCGGGGCTTTT.

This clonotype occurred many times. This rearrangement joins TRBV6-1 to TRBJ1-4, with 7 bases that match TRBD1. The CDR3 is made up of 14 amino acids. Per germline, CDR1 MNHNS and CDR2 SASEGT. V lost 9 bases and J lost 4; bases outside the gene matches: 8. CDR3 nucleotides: TGTGCCAGTCGCGCTGGGACAGTTAATGAAAAACTGTTTTTT. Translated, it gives CASRAGTVNEKLFF.

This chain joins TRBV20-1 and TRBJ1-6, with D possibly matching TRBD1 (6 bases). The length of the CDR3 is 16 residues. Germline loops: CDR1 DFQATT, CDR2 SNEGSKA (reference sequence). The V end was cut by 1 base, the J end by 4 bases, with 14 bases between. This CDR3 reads CSARVGGTPYNSPLHF. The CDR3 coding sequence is TGCAGTGCTAGAGTAGGAGGGACACCTTATAATTCACCCCTCCACTTT.

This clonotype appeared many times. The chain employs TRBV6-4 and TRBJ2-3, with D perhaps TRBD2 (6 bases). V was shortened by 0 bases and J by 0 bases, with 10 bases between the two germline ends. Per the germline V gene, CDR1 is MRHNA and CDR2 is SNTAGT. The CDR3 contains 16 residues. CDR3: CASSDSPSASTDTQYF. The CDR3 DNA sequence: TGTGCCAGCAGTGACTCTCCTAGCGCTAGCACAGATACGCAGTATTTT.

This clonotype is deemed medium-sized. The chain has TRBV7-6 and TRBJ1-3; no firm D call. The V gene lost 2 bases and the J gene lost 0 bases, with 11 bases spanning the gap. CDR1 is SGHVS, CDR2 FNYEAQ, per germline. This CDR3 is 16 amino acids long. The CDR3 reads CASSLRLSDSGNTIYF. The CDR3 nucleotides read TGTGCCAGCAGCTTACGCCTCTCAGACTCTGGAAACACCATATATTTT.

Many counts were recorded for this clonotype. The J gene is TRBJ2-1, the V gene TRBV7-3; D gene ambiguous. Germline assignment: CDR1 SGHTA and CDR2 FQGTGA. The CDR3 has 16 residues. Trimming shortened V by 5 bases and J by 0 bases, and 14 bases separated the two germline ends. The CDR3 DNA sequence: TGTGCCAGCAGCCGCGGAGTGCGGAGCTCCTACAATGAGCAGTTCTTC. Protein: CASSRGVRSSYNEQFF. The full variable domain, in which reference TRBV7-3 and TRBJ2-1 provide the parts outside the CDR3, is GAGVSQTPSNKVTEKGKYVELRCDPISGHTALYWYRQSLGQGPEFLIYFQGTGAADDSGLPNDRFFAVRPEGSVSTLKIQRTERGDSAVYLCASSRGVRSSYNEQFFGPGTRLTVL.

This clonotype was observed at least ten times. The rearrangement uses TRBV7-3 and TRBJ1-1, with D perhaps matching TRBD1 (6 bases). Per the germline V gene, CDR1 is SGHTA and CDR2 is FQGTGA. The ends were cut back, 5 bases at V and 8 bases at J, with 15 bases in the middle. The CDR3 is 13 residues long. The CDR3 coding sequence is TGTGCCAGCAGCCCAGTGGGGGGGGCGGAAGCTTTCTTT. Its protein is CASSPVGGAEAFF.

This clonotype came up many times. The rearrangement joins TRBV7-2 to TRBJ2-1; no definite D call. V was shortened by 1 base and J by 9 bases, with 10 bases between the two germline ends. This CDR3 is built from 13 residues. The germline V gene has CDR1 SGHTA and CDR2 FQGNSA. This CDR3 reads CASSLDFAGEQFF. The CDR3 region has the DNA TGTGCCAGCAGCTTAGATTTTGCTGGTGAGCAGTTCTTC.

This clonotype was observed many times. The CDR3 here is CASSQAGYPSYEQYF. CDR3 DNA sequence: TGTGCCAGCAGCCAAGCCGGATACCCGTCCTACGAGCAGTACTTC. V is TRBV4-2 and J is TRBJ2-7; D is unresolved. Trimming pared 1 base from V and 1 base from J, leaving 11 bases between. The CDR3 has 15 residues. Germline CDR1 reads LGHNA; CDR2 reads YNFKEQ.

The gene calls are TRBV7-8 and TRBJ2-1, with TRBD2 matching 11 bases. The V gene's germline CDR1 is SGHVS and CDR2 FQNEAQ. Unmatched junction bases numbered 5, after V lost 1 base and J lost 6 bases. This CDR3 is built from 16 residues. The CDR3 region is CASSLGLAGGRNEQFF. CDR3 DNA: TGTGCCAGCAGCTTAGGCTTAGCGGGAGGGCGCAATGAGCAGTTCTTC.

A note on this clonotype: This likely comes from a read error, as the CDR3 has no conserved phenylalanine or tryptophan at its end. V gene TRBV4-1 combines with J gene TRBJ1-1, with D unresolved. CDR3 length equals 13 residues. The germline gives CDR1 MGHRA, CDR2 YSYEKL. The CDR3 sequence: CASSPRLNAEAFC. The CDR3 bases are TGCGCCAGCAGCCCGAGATTGAACGCTGAAGCTTTCTGT.

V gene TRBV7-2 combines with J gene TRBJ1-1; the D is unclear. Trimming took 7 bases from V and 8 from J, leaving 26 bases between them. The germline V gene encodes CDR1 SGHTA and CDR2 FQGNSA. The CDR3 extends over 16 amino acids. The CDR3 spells CASTAPGTRAGIEAFF. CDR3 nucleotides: TGTGCCAGCACCGCCCCGGGAACCCGAGCCGGGATCGAAGCTTTCTTT.

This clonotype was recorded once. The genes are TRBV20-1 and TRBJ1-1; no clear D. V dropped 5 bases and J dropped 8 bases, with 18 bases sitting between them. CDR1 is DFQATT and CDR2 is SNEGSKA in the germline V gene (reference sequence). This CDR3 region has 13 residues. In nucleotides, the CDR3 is TGCAGTGCTCCACCCAGTTCGGGCACGGAAGCTTTCTTT. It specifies CSAPPSSGTEAFF.

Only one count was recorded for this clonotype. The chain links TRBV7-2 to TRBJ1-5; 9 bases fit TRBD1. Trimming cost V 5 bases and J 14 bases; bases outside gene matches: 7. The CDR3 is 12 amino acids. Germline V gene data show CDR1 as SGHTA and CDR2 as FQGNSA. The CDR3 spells CASSRGTGNEHF. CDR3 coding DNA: TGTGCCAGCAGCCGGGGGACAGGGAACGAGCATTTT.

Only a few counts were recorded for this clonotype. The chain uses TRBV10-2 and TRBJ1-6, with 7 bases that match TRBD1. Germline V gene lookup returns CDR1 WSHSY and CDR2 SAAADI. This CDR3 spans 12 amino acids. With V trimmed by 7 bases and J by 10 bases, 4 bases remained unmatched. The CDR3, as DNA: TGCGCCAGCACCCAAGGGGGCTCACCCCTCCACTTT. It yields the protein CASTQGGSPLHF.

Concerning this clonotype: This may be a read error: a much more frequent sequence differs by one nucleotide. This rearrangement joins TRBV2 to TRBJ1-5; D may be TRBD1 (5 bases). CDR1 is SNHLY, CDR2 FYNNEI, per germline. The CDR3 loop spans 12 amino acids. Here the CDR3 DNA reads TGTGCCAGCGGGCGGGCAGGGCGGCCCCAGCAATTT. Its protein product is CASGRAGRPQQF.